This is a list of T cell receptor beta chains from one sample in a study of identical twins. Each CDR3 protein is one row after TCRdb ran MiXCR on the 5' RACE reads. This sample has 450,000 or so distinct CDR3 sequences, with around a sixth found just once. The sequencing input was naive T cells sorted from blood. Receptors were obtained from a man over 45 in good health. Both conserved end residues are part of each CDR3. A D gene is named only where the DNA matches it firmly. A row's size may be missing; if present it is once, few, many or a size class.

D,V,J,size,DNA,CDR3
TRBD2,TRBV29-1,TRBJ2-7,few,TGCAGCGTTGAAGAGTTACTAGCGGGGGCCTACGAGCAGTACTTC,CSVEELLAGAYEQYF
NA,TRBV6-5,TRBJ2-7,many,TGTGCCAGCAGTTACTCGATAGTGCGGGGCACCTACGAGCAGTACTTC,CASSYSIVRGTYEQYF
NA,TRBV4-3,TRBJ2-5,NA,TGCGCCAGCAGCCCTATGGGAGCCTTCCAAGAGACCCAGTACTTC,CASSPMGAFQETQYF
NA,TRBV10-3,TRBJ2-2,NA,TGTGCCATCAGTGGTCGGGACTTTGACACCGGGGAGCTGTTTTTT,CAISGRDFDTGELFF
NA,TRBV20-1,TRBJ1-1,NA,TGCAGTGCTAGAGACATCATACATAGCACTGAAGCTTTCTTT,CSARDIIHSTEAFF
NA,TRBV20-1,TRBJ1-1,many,TGCAGTGCTTCATACCTGGGGAACACTGAAGCTTTCTTT,CSASYLGNTEAFF
NA,TRBV10-3,TRBJ2-2,many,TGTGCCACCATTAGGGACCGGAACACCGGGGAGCTGTTTTTT,CATIRDRNTGELFF
NA,TRBV27,TRBJ2-5,NA,TGTGCCAGCAGCTTTAGGGGGGGGAAGACCCAGTACTTC,CASSFRGGKTQYF
TRBD2,TRBV10-1,TRBJ2-7,many,TGCGCCAGCAGTCCGACTAGCGGGGAGCGAGGGTCCGAGCAGTACTTC,CASSPTSGERGSEQYF
TRBD2,TRBV20-1,TRBJ2-3,many,TGCAGTGCTAGAGATCCCCGGGGGGGCCGAGATACGCAGTATTTT,CSARDPRGGRDTQYF
NA,TRBV9,TRBJ2-1,NA,TGTGCCAGCAGCGTAGCCGATGGCGGCACCTACAATGAGCAGTTCTTC,CASSVADGGTYNEQFF
TRBD1,TRBV12-3/TRBV12-4,TRBJ2-7,few,TGTGCCAGCAGTTTAATAGGCACAGGGGGTCGGGACGAGCAGTACTTC,CASSLIGTGGRDEQYF
NA,TRBV12-3/TRBV12-4,TRBJ2-3,NA,TGTGCCAGCAGTTTATCCTTCGCCGCTCACACAGATACGCAGTATTTT,CASSLSFAAHTDTQYF
NA,TRBV5-1,TRBJ2-5,many,TGCGCCAGCAGCTTGGAAACAGGGTCGGAGACCCAGTACTTC,CASSLETGSETQYF
NA,TRBV7-2,TRBJ1-1,NA,TGTGCCAGCAGCTTAGCTAATCGGAACATGAACACTGAAGCTTTCTTT,CASSLANRNMNTEAFF
NA,TRBV4-2,TRBJ2-1,NA,TGTGCCAGCAGCCAAGAGGGCCATGAGAATGAGCAGTTCTTC,CASSQEGHENEQFF
TRBD1,TRBV6-2/TRBV6-3,TRBJ2-1,few,TGTGCCAGCAGACACAGGGGCTGGGAGCAGTTCTTC,CASRHRGWEQFF
NA,TRBV5-1,TRBJ2-1,many,TGCGCCAGCAGCCCGGAGGGGCATGAGCAGTTCTTC,CASSPEGHEQFF
TRBD1,TRBV3-1,TRBJ1-2,many,TGTGCCAGCAGCCAGGAAACCACAGGGGTACGCTACTATGGCTACACCTTC,CASSQETTGVRYYGYTF
TRBD2,TRBV20-1,TRBJ2-1,few,TGCAGTGCTAGAGAAGCGGGGGGGCCGGATGAGCAGTTCTTC,CSAREAGGPDEQFF
NA,TRBV7-9,TRBJ1-2,NA,TGTGCCAGCAGCTTAAGTCGGGAAGGTGGCTACACCTTC,CASSLSREGGYTF
NA,TRBV19,TRBJ2-1,NA,TGTGCCAGCCGAAAGGCCGACAGCGATGAGCAGTTCTTC,CASRKADSDEQFF
NA,TRBV20-1,TRBJ2-3,few,TGCAGTGCTTTAACTCGGTGGGTAGATACGCAGTATTTT,CSALTRWVDTQYF
TRBD1,TRBV7-9,TRBJ2-3,NA,TGTGCCAGCAGCTTTTCCAGACAGGGCGGGGATACGCAGTATTTT,CASSFSRQGGDTQYF
NA,TRBV4-3,TRBJ1-2,NA,TGCGCCAGCAGCCAGGAGTCACAGGGAGGATATGGCTACACCTTC,CASSQESQGGYGYTF
NA,TRBV4-3,TRBJ1-2,NA,TGCGCCAGCAGCCAAGGTCTCGACAGGAGTCATGGCTACACCTTC,CASSQGLDRSHGYTF
NA,TRBV7-2,TRBJ2-5,NA,TGTGCCAGCAGCTCTCGGGCCCTCGATGGGACCCAGTACTTC,CASSSRALDGTQYF
TRBD2,TRBV6-5,TRBJ2-7,many,TGTGCCAGCAGTTACTCGACTAGCCCTATAACCTACGAGCAGTACTTC,CASSYSTSPITYEQYF
TRBD1,TRBV4-3,TRBJ1-5,NA,TGCGCCAGCAGCCAAGATATAATAAGACAGGGAAACAATCAGCCCCAGCATTTT,CASSQDIIRQGNNQPQHF
TRBD1,TRBV5-1,TRBJ2-3,NA,TGCGCCAGCAGCCAACGGACAGGCGGCCCCACAGATACGCAGTATTTT,CASSQRTGGPTDTQYF
TRBD2,TRBV6-5,TRBJ2-2,many,TGTGCCAGCAGTTACCGTCCGGGGGGGACCGGGGAGCTGTTTTTT,CASSYRPGGTGELFF
TRBD2,TRBV20-1,TRBJ2-5,NA,TGCAGTGCTAGAGATCATGGCGGGAGGGCCAGGGAGACCCAGTACTTC,CSARDHGGRARETQYF
NA,TRBV12-3/TRBV12-4,TRBJ2-5,NA,TGTGCCAGCAGCTTGCATAGAGGGATCCAGTACTTC,CASSLHRGIQYF
NA,TRBV7-9,TRBJ1-1,few,TGTGCCAGCAGCTTTATACCAGGGGAGGGGACTGAAGCTTTCTTT,CASSFIPGEGTEAFF
NA,TRBV12-3/TRBV12-4,TRBJ1-3,many,TGTGCCAGCAGTCGAGGACAAACAGATTCTGGAAACACCATATATTTT,CASSRGQTDSGNTIYF
NA,TRBV29-1,TRBJ2-7,few,TGCAGCGTTAAAACAGTCACCCCAGGTTTGAGCTCCTACGAGCAGTACTTC,CSVKTVTPGLSSYEQYF
TRBD1,TRBV20-1,TRBJ2-1,NA,TGCAGTGCTTCGGGACAGGGCCAGTTCTTC,CSASGQGQFF
TRBD2,TRBV28,TRBJ2-7,many,TGTGCCAGCAGCCCTCCACCCCGTAGACTAGCGGCAAACTACGAGCAGTACTTC,CASSPPPRRLAANYEQYF
NA,TRBV20-1,TRBJ2-7,many,TGCAGTGCTAGGATCAGGGGAAGGCTCGGGAACGAGCAGTACTTC,CSARIRGRLGNEQYF
TRBD2,TRBV27,TRBJ2-1,NA,TGTGCCAGCAGTTTAGCCGGGGGGGCTTCTGAGCAGTTCTTC,CASSLAGGASEQFF
NA,TRBV3-1,TRBJ1-2,many,TGTGCCAGCAGCCCACTGGGTCAGGGCAACTATGGCTACACCTTC,CASSPLGQGNYGYTF
NA,TRBV7-2,TRBJ2-1,NA,TGTGCCAGCAGCTTAGATTTTGACTTCTACAATGAGCAGTTCTTC,CASSLDFDFYNEQFF
TRBD1,TRBV29-1,TRBJ2-7,many,TGCAGCGTCGCGACAGGGTCGTCCTACGAGCAGTACTTC,CSVATGSSYEQYF
NA,TRBV20-1,TRBJ1-1,NA,TGCAGTGCTAGAGGCGTTGTGGGGGGCCAAAACATGAACACTGAAGCTTTCTTT,CSARGVVGGQNMNTEAFF
TRBD2,TRBV6-2/TRBV6-3,TRBJ2-1,few,TGTGCCACCTCTGGACTAGCGGGAGTGTTAGGATATGAGCAGTTCTTC,CATSGLAGVLGYEQFF
NA,TRBV18,TRBJ2-2,many,TGTGCCAGCTCACCAACGTTCCAAAACACCGGGGAGCTGTTTTTT,CASSPTFQNTGELFF
TRBD1,TRBV9,TRBJ1-2,NA,TGTGCCAGCAGCGTAGAGACAGGGGGTTCTGGCTACACCTTC,CASSVETGGSGYTF
NA,TRBV29-1,TRBJ2-7,few,TGCAGCGCACAAGGGGACGGAAGCTCCTACGAGCAGTACTTC,CSAQGDGSSYEQYF
NA,TRBV11-2,TRBJ2-7,many,TGTGCCAGCAGCTTAGGGGGTCAGGTGATCCACGAGCAGTACTTC,CASSLGGQVIHEQYF
NA,TRBV10-3,TRBJ2-6,NA,TGTGCCATCAGTTCCCTCCCCGGGGGCAATGGGGCCAACGTCCTGACTTTC,CAISSLPGGNGANVLTF
TRBD2,TRBV7-3,TRBJ2-7,few,TGTGCCAGCAGCCCCGGGACTAGCGGCTCCCTGAGCTCCTACGAGCAGTACTTC,CASSPGTSGSLSSYEQYF
TRBD1,TRBV28,TRBJ2-2,NA,TGTGCCAGCACCACCCGGGACAGGGTAACCGGGGAGCTGTTTTTT,CASTTRDRVTGELFF
NA,TRBV6-4,TRBJ2-1,many,TGTGCCAGCAGTGACGAGGAGTGGAATGAGCAGTTCTTC,CASSDEEWNEQFF
NA,TRBV9,TRBJ2-1,NA,TGTGCCAGCAGCGTACCTAGCGATGAGCAGTTCTTC,CASSVPSDEQFF
NA,TRBV12-3/TRBV12-4,TRBJ2-7,few,TGTGCCAGCAGCCCCCCGGGGCTCCCCTACGAGCAGTACTTC,CASSPPGLPYEQYF